The sequence of this TCR beta chain was determined in a study of glioma-infiltrating T cells after dendritic cell vaccination (dated by TCRdb to 2016 to 2017). For the wider study: A cohort of 15 glioblastoma patients from Phase I and II dendritic cell vaccination trials was included, of whom 9 were newly diagnosed and 6 had recurrent disease. Three intradermal dendritic cell vaccine injections were administered to patients at biweekly intervals in the arm below the axilla. To make the vaccine, monocyte-derived dendritic cells were cultured for 7 to 8 days with IL-4 and GM-CSF and then pulsed overnight with autologous tumor lysate. Survival after dendritic cell vaccination was correlated with TCR sequencing metrics, such as TIL content and the overlap between tumor and blood repertoires. Autologous tumor lysate-pulsed dendritic cell vaccination was administered to the patients between about 2003 and 2012. In glioblastoma patients vaccinated with dendritic cells, deep sequencing of TCR beta CDR3 regions served to measure tumor-infiltrating lymphocyte content and to compare repertoires between tumor and blood.

As regards this clone: No antigen is known for it. No base quality values were provided; no much bigger clone lies one nucleotide off.

Broader findings and caveats from the paper: The three-group TCR overlap response model was characterized as speculative, and prospective validation of the model was stated to be required. Higher estimated pretreatment TIL content predicted longer time to progression and overall survival after dendritic cell vaccination. No direct relationship between TCR clonality and survival was found, suggesting that a diverse polyclonal response may matter. The cohort was small and heterogeneous, with few patients having full blood and tumor sets and even fewer initial-recurrent tumor pairs.

The immunoSEQ assay amplified TCRB CDR3 regions from approximately 2 micrograms of genomic DNA, or from all available DNA when less than that amount was available. The multiplex PCR employed 60 forward primers targeting TCR V beta segments and 13 reverse primers targeting J beta segments. To estimate reads per starting template, synthetic control templates were spiked into each sample at limiting dilution. The Illumina HiSeq System generated 87 bp sequencing reads. From the authors' description of their analysis: To remove PCR and sequencing errors, closely related sequences were merged with a nearest neighbor algorithm. TCR overlap was measured as the percentage of unique tumor TCR beta sequences also present in the same patient's peripheral blood. TCRdb provides this immuneACCESS table in a form limited to in-frame rearrangements. Some clones are lacking; in checked studies, under half of them reflect an unresolved V gene, and why the rest are absent is not known. D and trimming were read from the DNA, whereas the V and J calls and clone size are those reported in that table. Within this sample are about 76,000 clones, with roughly 87% of them counted one time only. Jointly, the top ten make up approximately 2.1% of the sample.

The CDR3 runs 15 residues from the cysteine to the phenylalanine. CDR3 DNA only is kept here, 45 bases in frame from base 1. Reading the germline V gene gives CDR1 SGHRS and CDR2 YFSETQ. The trim is 3 bases for V and 4 bases for J, with a gap of 16 bases between the germline ends. The intended sense of this specimen's time point label: after dendritic cell vaccination, including at tumor progression/relapse. Selection of patients required sufficient residual fresh-frozen tumor tissue and over two years of available survival data. None of the glioblastoma patients carried an isocitrate dehydrogenase mutation, although molecular status otherwise varied. PBMC collection took place before vaccination, two weeks after the third vaccination, and at tumor progression if progression occurred. The Qiagen DNeasy Blood extraction Kit was used for extraction of genomic DNA.

The clonotype comes from a human donor with glioblastoma. The input for sequencing was blood, taken after dendritic cell vaccination. The rearrangement joined TRBV5-1 to TRBJ1-1, with a tentative D gene TRBD1 over 5 matching bases. Read as DNA, the sequence is TGCGCCAGCAGCTCGCTGACAGCCCTGGGCACTGAAGCTTTCTTT. This codes for CASSSLTALGTEAFF. Beyond the CDR3, the reference TRBV5-1 and TRBJ1-1 genes provide the residues; the full variable domain reads: KAGVTQTPRYLIKTRGQQVTLSCSPISGHRSVSWYQQTPGQGLQFLFEYFSETQRNKGNFPGRFSGRQFSNSRSEMNVSTLELGDSALYLCASSSLTALGTEAFFGQGTRLTVV.